Described below is a single T cell receptor (beta chain) sequence and its context. The CDR3 is made up of 14 amino acids. The germline CDR1 and CDR2 sequences are SGHVS and FQNEAQ. V lost 1 base, J lost 2 bases, and 7 bases lay in between. These data originate in a study of blood T cell repertoires in COVID-19. In the study overall: Acute-phase and convalescent COVID-19 samples originated in the United States, Italy and Spain. PBMCs, B-cell-depleted T cells, or T cells provided the cDNA or gDNA that made up the material.

Original analysis: Estimated nucleated cell counts came from reference gene primer amplification. Profiled with immunoSEQ multiplex PCR; TCRdb holds only in-frame clones, not every one. The V and J calls and clone size were taken over from that table, and D and trimming were inferred from the DNA. The table records 70,000 to 95,000 clones, 88% of them present only once. This receptor was identified in a woman of 80 years or more with active COVID-19. This chain joins TRBV7-8 and TRBJ2-3, with D tentatively TRBD2 (5 bases). The material sequenced was peripheral blood. The CDR3 region has the DNA TGTGCCAGCAGCTTAGTGACTAACACAGATACGCAGTATTTT. The encoded protein is CASSLVTNTDTQYF.